Presented here are 28 T cell receptor beta chains from one specimen sequenced in a study of T cell responses to AZD1222 COVID-19 vaccine (dated by TCRdb to 2020 to 2022). Receptor amplification or capture employed the immunoSEQ multiplex PCR assay. TCRdb limited this immuneACCESS table to in-frame rearrangements with V and J called. A share of clones is missing; checked studies link under half to unresolved V genes, and the rest is unexplained. A total of 150,000 to 200,000 clones appear in this sample, 94% of them only once. The ten top clones hold approximately 0.64% of the sample. This specimen's time point label, per the study, means: baseline before first vaccination. The sequences come from peripheral blood, collected on day 0 of AZD1222 vaccination. These receptors were obtained from an adult in good health.

J is TRBJ2-7 and V is TRBV15; D remains unclear. V lost 1 base to trimming and J lost 5 bases, with 9 bases between them. The CDR3 has 13 amino acids. The germline V gene encodes CDR1 LNHNV and CDR2 YYDKDF (reference sequence). The CDR3 DNA reads TGTGCCACCAGCAGAGCAGTGGCGGACGAGCAGTACTTC. This codes for CATSRAVADEQYF.

The genes are TRBV28 and TRBJ1-5, with 10 nucleotides matching TRBD1. Per germline, CDR1 MDHEN and CDR2 SYDVKM. The CDR3 length is 14 residues. Losses at the gene ends were 6 bases for V and 6 bases for J; bases not matched to a gene: 5. Here the CDR3 DNA reads TGTGCCAGCAGAGACAGGGGGCAAAGTCAGCCCCAGCATTTT. This encodes CASRDRGQSQPQHF.

V usage is TRBV6-6 and J usage is TRBJ1-5, with a tentative D call TRBD1 (6 bases). In germline, CDR1 is MNHNY, CDR2 SVGAGI (reference sequence). The CDR3 loop spans 15 amino acids. V lost 8 bases and J lost 7, with 21 bases in between. The DNA for the CDR3 is TGTGCCAGCGCTCCAAACAGGGATCGGGAACAGCCCCAGCATTTT. It is translated as CASAPNRDREQPQHF.

This clone occurred once. The chain uses TRBV7-8 and TRBJ1-2; D gene ambiguous. CDR3 length: 13 amino acids. CDR1 and CDR2 (germline): SGHVS, FQNEAQ. Trimming cost V 5 bases and J 8 bases, with 15 bases left between them. CDR3 DNA sequence: TGTGCCAGCAGCCCCCGGGGTAGCTACGGCTACACCTTC. Translating gives CASSPRGSYGYTF.

The chain links TRBV18 to TRBJ2-2, with TRBD1 as a possible D gene (6 bases). Trimming took off 2 bases at V and 0 bases at J, with 10 bases between the two ends. This CDR3 contains 16 residues. Germline values: CDR1 KGHSH, CDR2 LQKENI. DNA for the CDR3: TGTGCCAGCTCACCAGGGACAAAAGCGAACACCGGGGAGCTGTTTTTT. This codes for CASSPGTKANTGELFF.

The rearrangement links TRBV28 to TRBJ1-3, with no clear D. This CDR3 spans 15 amino acids. V lost 4 bases, J lost 3 bases, and 13 bases lay in between. Germline CDR1 MDHEN, CDR2 SYDVKM. The CDR3 reads CASSSGLSYGNTIYF. In nucleotides, the CDR3 is TGTGCCAGCAGTTCGGGCCTGAGCTATGGAAACACCATATATTTT.

The chain links TRBV6-5 to TRBJ1-2; tentatively, D is TRBD1 (5 bases). This CDR3 spans 13 amino acids. The V end was cut by 6 bases, the J end by 8 bases, with 16 bases between. Germline CDR1 MNHEY, CDR2 SVGAGI. CDR3 region: CASSPGTRAGYTF. Written as DNA, the CDR3 is TGTGCCAGCAGCCCAGGGACCCGGGCCGGCTACACCTTC.

This clone was counted only a few times. This rearrangement joins TRBV28 to TRBJ1-6; D is perhaps TRBD1 (6 bases). There are 18 residues in the CDR3. With 1 base removed from V and 10 bases from J, the gap between germline ends came to 23 bases. Germline loops: CDR1 MDHEN, CDR2 SYDVKM. The CDR3 nucleotides are TGTGCCAGCAGTTTATTCCCCCGGGACATGCTACGAATGTCACCCCTCCACTTT. Its translation is CASSLFPRDMLRMSPLHF. The variable domain in full, with the rest retrieved from reference TRBV28 and TRBJ1-6, is DVKVTQSSRYLVKRTGEKVFLECVQDMDHENMFWYRQDPGLGLRLIYFSYDVKMKEKGDIPEGYSVSREKKERFSLILESASTNQTSMYLCASSLFPRDMLRMSPLHFGNGTRLTVT.

V usage is TRBV2 and J usage is TRBJ1-6, with D perhaps matching TRBD1 (5 bases). The CDR3 is made up of 17 amino acids. CDR1 SNHLY and CDR2 FYNNEI come from the germline V gene. The V and J ends lost 0 bases and 0 bases respectively, with 9 bases between them. The CDR3 DNA sequence: TGTGCCAGCAGTGAAGCGGCAGGGAGCTCCTATAATTCACCCCTCCACTTT. This sequence encodes CASSEAAGSSYNSPLHF.

The chain carries TRBV7-9 and TRBJ2-7; D remains ambiguous. V lost 1 base and J lost 5, with 6 bases in between. Germline V gene sequence: CDR1 SEHNR, CDR2 FQNEAQ (reference sequence). The CDR3 contains 12 residues. CDR3 sequence reads: CASSLDGHEQYF. CDR3 bases: TGTGCCAGCAGCTTAGACGGGCACGAGCAGTACTTC. Drawing the rest from reference TRBV7-9 and TRBJ2-7, the complete variable domain is DTGVSQNPRHKITKRGQNVTFRCDPISEHNRLYWYRQTLGQGPEFLTYFQNEAQLEKSRLLSDRFSAERPKGSFSTLEIQRTEQGDSAMYLCASSLDGHEQYFGPGTRLTVT.

The V and J genes are TRBV18 and TRBJ2-5; D possibly corresponds to TRBD1 (6 bases). Germline CDR1 and CDR2: KGHSH and LQKENI. The CDR3 is made up of 13 amino acids. The germline V and J ends were trimmed by 2 bases and 3 bases, with 7 bases remaining between them. The CDR3 coding sequence is TGTGCCAGCTCACCAAAGGGGGAAGAGACCCAGTACTTC. Encoded protein: CASSPKGEETQYF.

The V gene is TRBV2, the J gene TRBJ1-2; no clear D. Trimming left V 3 bases short and J 1 base short, with 12 bases between. From germline, CDR1 is SNHLY and CDR2 FYNNEI. This CDR3 has 15 residues. The CDR3 DNA is TGTGCCAGCAGTGAGGCAAAGAACCTTAACTATGGCTACACCTTC. Residues: CASSEAKNLNYGYTF.

The chain is built from TRBV27 and TRBJ1-2; maybe TRBD1 (5 bases). V was pared by 3 bases and J by 5 bases, with 10 bases between. This CDR3 region has 13 residues. The V gene's germline CDR1 is MNHEY and CDR2 SMNVEV (reference sequence). The CDR3 DNA sequence: TGTGCCAGCAGTTTTACAGGAGATTATGGCTACACCTTC. Translating gives CASSFTGDYGYTF.

The chain links TRBV27 to TRBJ2-1, with TRBD2 as a possible D gene (6 bases). The germline gives CDR1 MNHEY, CDR2 SMNVEV (reference sequence). The CDR3 contains 11 residues. V lost 6 bases, J lost 12 bases, and 12 bases lay in between. The chain's CDR3 is CASSVRERQFF. CDR3 coding DNA: TGTGCCAGCAGCGTCCGGGAGAGGCAGTTCTTC.

The chain joins TRBV7-9 to TRBJ1-1; D call uncertain. Trimming removed 5 bases from V and 1 base from J, with 11 bases in between. This CDR3 is 14 amino acids long. Germline V lookup: CDR1 SEHNR, CDR2 FQNEAQ (reference sequence). In DNA form, the CDR3 reads TGTGCCAGCAGCGCCATCGGGCAGAACACTGAAGCTTTCTTT. The encoded protein is CASSAIGQNTEAFF.

The J gene is TRBJ2-3, the V gene TRBV7-3; no firm D call. The CDR3 covers 16 residues. Germline CDR1 SGHTA, CDR2 FQGTGA. V gave up 2 bases and J gave up 1 base, with 13 bases separating them. For the CDR3, the DNA is TGTGCCAGCAGCTTAGGCCTTGGGATTCGCACAGATACGCAGTATTTT. Amino acids: CASSLGLGIRTDTQYF.

V gene TRBV10-2 combines with J gene TRBJ1-1, with 8 bases aligning to TRBD1. With 4 bases clipped from V and 4 bases from J, the junction kept 2 bases outside the gene matches. This CDR3 has 13 residues. Per the germline V gene, CDR1 is WSHSY and CDR2 is SAAADI. The CDR3 protein is CASSAQGATEAFF. The CDR3 bases are TGCGCCAGCAGTGCCCAGGGGGCCACTGAAGCTTTCTTT.

This sequence joins TRBV15 and TRBJ1-1; D possibly corresponds to TRBD1 (5 bases). V shed 5 bases and J shed 1 base, with 11 bases lying between them. This CDR3 region has 14 residues. The germline CDR1 and CDR2 sequences are LNHNV and YYDKDF (reference sequence). For the CDR3, the DNA is TGTGCCACCAGCTTTTCCGGGGGGAACACTGAAGCTTTCTTT. As protein: CATSFSGGNTEAFF.

This clone has only one observation. The V gene is TRBV27, the J gene TRBJ1-5; 8 nucleotides align to TRBD1. This CDR3 is built from 16 residues. Germline V CDR1 and CDR2: MNHEY, SMNVEV (reference sequence). V dropped 6 bases and J dropped 1; count of bases not matched to a gene: 8. In DNA, the CDR3 is TGTGCCAGCAGGCTAATGACAGGGGTCAGCAATCAGCCCCAGCATTTT. Protein sequence: CASRLMTGVSNQPQHF.

The rearrangement links TRBV10-3 to TRBJ1-6; D gene uncertain. V was cut by 2 bases and J by 10 bases, with 6 bases left in between. The CDR3 length is 12 residues. In germline, CDR1 is ENHRY, CDR2 SYGVKD. CDR3 DNA sequence: TGTGCCATCAGTGAGGGAGTATCACCCCTCCACTTT. Its translation: CAISEGVSPLHF.

The gene calls are TRBV28 and TRBJ1-5, with 10 bases that match TRBD1. Germline assignment: CDR1 MDHEN and CDR2 SYDVKM. The CDR3 is made up of 16 amino acids. Trimming took 0 bases from V and 7 from J; bases not matched to a gene: 6. DNA for the CDR3: TGTGCCAGCAGTTTATGGCGGGACAGGGGAGGACAGCCCCAGCATTTT. Translation gives CASSLWRDRGGQPQHF.

This chain uses TRBV18 with TRBJ1-1; 7 nucleotides line up with TRBD1. The V gene's germline CDR1 is KGHSH and CDR2 LQKENI. CDR3 length: 14 amino acids. Trimming took 6 bases from V and 1 from J; bases not matched to a gene: 5. The CDR3 nucleotides read TGTGCCAGCTCCGCGGGACAGAGGAACACTGAAGCTTTCTTT. It specifies CASSAGQRNTEAFF.

The V and J genes are TRBV4-1 and TRBJ2-2, with D perhaps TRBD2 (7 bases). The V end lost 1 base, the J end lost 6 bases, and 18 bases lay between the germline ends. The CDR3 runs to 17 residues. Germline assignment: CDR1 MGHRA and CDR2 YSYEKL. CDR3 sequence (DNA): TGCGCCAGCAGCCAAGTCGGCGGGGGCGGATTTTCCGGGGAGCTGTTTTTT. It specifies CASSQVGGGGFSGELFF.

The count of this clone is one. The V call is TRBV27, the J call TRBJ1-1, with a tentative D call TRBD1 (5 bases). Per germline, CDR1 MNHEY and CDR2 SMNVEV (reference sequence). V was cut by 7 bases and J by 0 bases, with 12 bases left in between. This CDR3 contains 14 residues. The DNA of the CDR3 is TGTGCCAGCACCTCGGGGGGGGTGAACACTGAAGCTTTCTTT. Amino acid sequence: CASTSGGVNTEAFF.

The J gene is TRBJ2-1, the V gene TRBV24-1; D remains ambiguous. V gave up 7 bases and J gave up 0 bases, with 15 bases separating them. The germline V gene has CDR1 KGHDR and CDR2 SFDVKD. The CDR3 contains 16 residues. CDR3 residues: CATSHPGPPSYNEQFF. The CDR3 DNA sequence: TGTGCCACCAGCCACCCCGGGCCCCCCTCCTACAATGAGCAGTTCTTC.

The rearrangement joins TRBV6-4 to TRBJ2-2; tentatively, D is TRBD2 (5 bases). Germline loops: CDR1 MRHNA, CDR2 SNTAGT. The length of the CDR3 is 16 residues. Trimming removed 6 bases from V and 2 bases from J, with 16 bases in between. The CDR3: CASRPSPGVNTGELFF. CDR3 nucleotides: TGTGCCAGCAGGCCTAGCCCCGGGGTTAACACCGGGGAGCTGTTTTTT.

CDR3 bases: TGTGCCAGCAGTTCGCAAGTGTTGGAGCAGTACTTC. Its translation is CASSSQVLEQYF. This chain connects TRBV28 to TRBJ2-7, with D unclear. V lost 4 bases, J lost 7 bases, and 11 bases lay in between. CDR1 and CDR2 (germline): MDHEN, SYDVKM. The CDR3 sequence is 12 residues long.

This clone occurred a few times. The chain carries TRBV6-1 and TRBJ2-7; TRBD1 might be the D (5 bases). From germline, CDR1 is MNHNS and CDR2 SASEGT. Trimming took off 3 bases at V and 3 bases at J, with 9 bases between the two ends. The length of the CDR3 is 13 residues. Here the CDR3 reads CASSDRQYYEQYF. In DNA, the CDR3 is TGTGCCAGCAGTGACCGACAGTACTACGAGCAGTACTTC.